A single sample gave rise to the 29 T cell receptor beta chains below, sequenced in a study of technical replicates of blood from several donors. Profiled with immunoSEQ multiplex PCR; TCRdb holds only in-frame clones, not every one. Of just over 95,000 clones in the sample, roughly 95% were seen once. Sequencing input: T cells isolated from PBMCs. The receptors originated from a human donor in good health.

The CDR3 nucleotides read TGTGCCAGCAGTGAACGTCCTAGCGGGAGGTTCACAGATACGCAGTATTTT. Amino acids: CASSERPSGRFTDTQYF. The rearrangement uses TRBV28 and TRBJ2-3, with 11 bases aligning to TRBD2. This CDR3 is built from 17 residues. V lost 5 bases to trimming and J lost 2 bases; unmatched junction nucleotides: 9. In germline, CDR1 is MDHEN, CDR2 SYDVKM.

This rearrangement joins TRBV21-1 to TRBJ2-7; the table's D call, TRBD1, has no DNA check behind it. TRBV21-1 is a pseudogene. The CDR3 runs to 14 residues. The CDR3 sequence: CASSHLDRGREQYF. The CDR3 DNA follows: TGTGCCAGCAGCCACCTGGACAGGGGGCGGGAGCAGTACTTC.

This clone has only one observation. V usage is TRBV7-2 and J usage is TRBJ1-1; D gene uncertain. Germline CDR1 is SGHTA and CDR2 is FQGNSA. The CDR3 is 12 amino acids. The ends were cut back, 2 bases at V and 8 bases at J, with 9 bases in the middle. The CDR3 DNA reads as TGTGCCAGCAGCTTATATTATCGGGAAGCTTTCTTT. This gives the protein CASSLYYREAFF.

A single count supports this clone. The chain couples TRBV7-9 to TRBJ1-2, with TRBD1 matching over 7 bases. This CDR3 is built from 13 residues. CDR1 is SEHNR and CDR2 is FQNEAQ in the germline V gene (reference sequence). V was pared by 5 bases and J by 3 bases, with 3 bases of the junction left unmatched. CDR3 DNA: TGTGCCAGCAGCATGGGACAGCACTATGGCTACACCTTC. It codes for CASSMGQHYGYTF. Filled out from reference TRBV7-9 and TRBJ1-2, the complete variable domain reads DTGVSQNPRHKITKRGQNVTFRCDPISEHNRLYWYRQTLGQGPEFLTYFQNEAQLEKSRLLSDRFSAERPKGSFSTLEIQRTEQGDSAMYLCASSMGQHYGYTFGSGTRLTVV.

The genes are TRBV5-1 and TRBJ1-1; 7 bases agree with TRBD1. The CDR3 is made up of 15 amino acids. Trimming removed 0 bases from V and 5 bases from J; junction bases left unmatched: 7. Germline V gene sequence: CDR1 SGHRS, CDR2 YFSETQ. The CDR3 coding sequence is TGCGCCAGCAGCTTGGTTGCAGGGGGAACAACTGAAGCTTTCTTT. Translating gives CASSLVAGGTTEAFF.

This clone was detected once. The V and J genes are TRBV10-2 and TRBJ2-1, with 13 bases lining up with TRBD2. The V and J ends lost 10 bases and 8 bases, in that order; junction bases with no gene match: 8. Germline V gene sequence: CDR1 WSHSY, CDR2 SAAADI. The CDR3 covers 14 residues. DNA of the CDR3: TGCGCCACCCGAACTAGCGGGAGGGCCGATGAGCAGTTCTTC. Translating gives CATRTSGRADEQFF.

The CDR3 loop reads CASSLARDTLGDTEAFF. CDR3 bases: TGTGCCAGCAGCTTAGCGAGGGACACCCTAGGTGACACTGAAGCTTTCTTT. The chain links TRBV7-9 to TRBJ1-1; the D gene is possibly TRBD1 (6 bases). Germline V gives CDR1 SEHNR, CDR2 FQNEAQ (reference sequence). Trimming cost V 0 bases and J 3 bases, with 17 bases left between them. This CDR3 has 17 residues.

Regarding this clone: The same CDR3 is also encoded by other DNA sequences in this sample. V gene TRBV29-1 combines with J gene TRBJ1-2, with D uncertain. This CDR3 spans 11 amino acids. V lost 2 bases and J lost 3, with 4 bases in between. The germline V gene encodes CDR1 SQVTM and CDR2 ANQGSEA. In DNA form, the CDR3 reads TGCAGCGTTGAACAGGACTATGGCTACACCTTC. Translation gives CSVEQDYGYTF.

The V and J genes are TRBV10-3 and TRBJ1-2; 7 nucleotides line up with TRBD1. Trimming took 8 bases from V and 8 from J; bases not matched to a gene: 20. This CDR3 comprises 16 residues. Per germline, CDR1 ENHRY and CDR2 SYGVKD. In nucleotides, the CDR3 is TGTGCCATCGCTGTCGGGACAGACCATTCGTGGGTCGGCTACACCTTC. It yields the protein CAIAVGTDHSWVGYTF.

The chain has TRBV5-1 and TRBJ2-5; TRBD1 matches 8 bases. V dropped 1 base and J dropped 5; count of bases not matched to a gene: 10. The CDR3 sequence is 16 residues long. Germline assignment: CDR1 SGHRS and CDR2 YFSETQ. The CDR3 DNA reads as TGCGCCAGCAGCTTGCGATCAGACAGGGGAGTCGAGACCCAGTACTTC. This codes for CASSLRSDRGVETQYF.

The V call is TRBV7-9, the J call TRBJ2-1; 8 bases are shared with TRBD2. With V trimmed by 5 bases and J by 0 bases, 6 bases remained unmatched. The CDR3 contains 16 residues. CDR1 is SEHNR and CDR2 is FQNEAQ in the germline V gene (reference sequence). CDR3 protein: CASSRSGMVSYNEQFF. CDR3 nucleotides: TGTGCCAGCAGCCGTAGCGGGATGGTCTCCTACAATGAGCAGTTCTTC.

This chain uses TRBV7-9 with TRBJ2-1, with D possibly matching TRBD2 (5 bases). CDR1 is SEHNR and CDR2 is FQNEAQ in the germline V gene (reference sequence). V was cut by 1 base and J by 8 bases, with 12 bases left in between. This CDR3 is built from 14 residues. The CDR3 spells CASSLVGVGYEQFF. The CDR3 DNA reads as TGTGCCAGCAGCTTAGTCGGGGTGGGATATGAGCAGTTCTTC.

The CDR3 DNA reads TGTGCCAGCAGTTTGGGTACGGGAGCGGGAGAGCAAGAGACCCAGTACTTC. It codes for CASSLGTGAGEQETQYF. The rearrangement joins TRBV27 to TRBJ2-5, with TRBD2 matching over 8 bases. Germline lookup yields CDR1 MNHEY and CDR2 SMNVEV (reference sequence). V lost 3 bases and J lost 2; bases outside the gene matches: 11. The CDR3 consists of 17 residues.

V gene TRBV5-1 combines with J gene TRBJ1-5; possible D gene TRBD1, 5 bases. The CDR3 covers 14 residues. Per the germline V gene, CDR1 is SGHRS and CDR2 is YFSETQ. V was trimmed by 4 bases and J by 0 bases, leaving 8 bases between them. The CDR3 loop is CASSGTDSNQPQHF. In DNA, the CDR3 is TGCGCCAGCAGCGGGACTGATAGCAATCAGCCCCAGCATTTT.

This chain joins TRBV5-5 and TRBJ2-1; the match to TRBD2 covers 11 bases. CDR3 length: 15 amino acids. Germline V lookup: CDR1 SGHKS, CDR2 YYEKEE (reference sequence). The V segment lost 3 bases and the J segment 6 bases; nucleotides outside the gene matches: 5. CDR3 loop: CASSSIGTSGNEQFF. CDR3 in DNA: TGTGCCAGCAGCTCAATTGGGACTAGCGGCAATGAGCAGTTCTTC.

The V call is TRBV29-1, the J call TRBJ2-7, with TRBD1 identical over 10 bases. The V and J ends lost 7 bases and 5 bases, in that order; junction bases with no gene match: 8. Germline values: CDR1 SQVTM, CDR2 ANQGSEA. The CDR3 contains 13 residues. This chain's CDR3 is CSAKTGGRDEQYF. In nucleotides, the CDR3 is TGCAGCGCCAAGACAGGGGGCAGGGACGAGCAGTACTTC.

V gene TRBV19 combines with J gene TRBJ1-2; D uncertain. CDR1 is LNHDA, CDR2 SQIVND, per germline (reference sequence). With 7 bases removed from V and 2 bases from J, the gap between germline ends came to 11 bases. The CDR3 length is 13 residues. This CDR3 reads CASNSDSNYGYTF. CDR3 DNA sequence: TGTGCCAGTAATTCAGACTCCAACTATGGCTACACCTTC.

The chain recombines TRBV5-1 with TRBJ2-1; 7 bases are shared with TRBD2. Germline assignment: CDR1 SGHRS and CDR2 YFSETQ. V lost 0 bases to trimming and J lost 3 bases; unmatched junction nucleotides: 6. The CDR3 loop spans 16 amino acids. The CDR3 DNA reads as TGCGCCAGCAGCTTGGGGGGCGGGAGCTTCTACAATGAGCAGTTCTTC. Its protein product is CASSLGGGSFYNEQFF.

This rearrangement joins TRBV7-9 to TRBJ1-1, with D unresolved. From germline, CDR1 is SEHNR and CDR2 FQNEAQ (reference sequence). Trimming stripped 3 bases from V and 1 base from J, with 9 bases between. This CDR3 has 14 residues. CDR3 sequence reads: CASSLRSQNTEAFF. Here the CDR3 DNA reads TGTGCCAGCAGCTTGAGATCTCAGAACACTGAAGCTTTCTTT. The entire variable domain, with the rest obtained from reference TRBV7-9 and TRBJ1-1, is as follows: DTGVSQNPRHKITKRGQNVTFRCDPISEHNRLYWYRQTLGQGPEFLTYFQNEAQLEKSRLLSDRFSAERPKGSFSTLEIQRTEQGDSAMYLCASSLRSQNTEAFFGQGTRLTVV.

V and J are TRBV30 and TRBJ2-5, with D possibly matching TRBD2 (6 bases). Germline loops: CDR1 GTSNPN, CDR2 SVGIG (reference sequence). The CDR3 is 14 residues long. V lost 0 bases and J lost 7, with 15 bases in between. The CDR3 bases are TGTGCCTGGAGTGTAGTTGGGCTGGAGGGGACCCAGTACTTC. It codes for CAWSVVGLEGTQYF.

This clone was seen once. CDR3 amino acids: CASSRSGNEQFF. CDR3 coding DNA: TGTGCCAGTAGTCGAAGCGGGAATGAGCAGTTCTTC. The chain links TRBV19 to TRBJ2-1, with D possibly TRBD2 on 6 matching bases. From germline, CDR1 is LNHDA and CDR2 SQIVND (reference sequence). The CDR3 covers 12 residues. The V gene lost 5 bases and the J gene lost 7 bases, with 9 bases spanning the gap.

The chain recombines TRBV5-6 with TRBJ2-1; 15 nucleotides line up with TRBD2. Trimming removed 2 bases from V and 8 bases from J; junction bases left unmatched: 2. CDR1 and CDR2 from the germline V gene are SGHDT and YYEEEE. This CDR3 spans 15 amino acids. The CDR3 is CASSLGLAGGHEQFF. The CDR3 DNA follows: TGTGCCAGCAGCTTAGGACTAGCGGGGGGGCATGAGCAGTTCTTC. Complete variable domain (other parts from reference TRBV5-6 and TRBJ2-1): DAGVTQSPTHLIKTRGQQVTLRCSPKSGHDTVSWYQQALGQGPQFIFQYYEEEERQRGNFPDRFSGHQFPNYSSELNVNALLLGDSALYLCASSLGLAGGHEQFFGPGTRLTVL.

Here the CDR3 DNA reads TGCGCCAGCAGTGAGTCGTCTAGCGGGGGAATCACAGATACGCAGTATTTT. Amino acid sequence: CASSESSSGGITDTQYF. The gene calls are TRBV10-1 and TRBJ2-3; 10 bases fit TRBD2. Losses at the gene ends were 0 bases for V and 2 bases for J; bases not matched to a gene: 5. Germline lookup yields CDR1 WNHNN and CDR2 SYGVQD (reference sequence). The CDR3 has 17 residues.

This rearrangement joins TRBV12-5 to TRBJ2-5; TRBD2 matches 16 bases. The J segment lost 4 bases and the V segment lost 7 bases, leaving 15 bases of the junction unmatched. The CDR3 is 19 amino acids. CDR1 is LGHNT and CDR2 is FRNRAP in the germline V gene. CDR3 in amino acids: CASAQSGTSGGAVGETQYF. CDR3 DNA sequence: TGTGCTAGTGCCCAGTCGGGGACTAGCGGGGGGGCGGTGGGAGAGACCCAGTACTTC. Using reference TRBV12-5 and TRBJ2-5 for the parts outside the CDR3, the full variable domain is DARVTQTPRHKVTEMGQEVTMRCQPILGHNTVFWYRQTMMQGLELLAYFRNRAPLDDSGMPKDRFSAEMPDATLATLKIQPSEPRDSAVYFCASAQSGTSGGAVGETQYFGPGTRLLVL.

The chain uses TRBV4-1 and TRBJ1-2; possibly TRBD1 for D (5 bases). CDR1 and CDR2 (germline): MGHRA, YSYEKL. The CDR3 has 15 residues. Trimming removed 2 bases at V and 8 bases at J, with 18 bases between. This chain's CDR3 is CASSQRFLGGKGYTF. In DNA, the CDR3 is TGCGCCAGCAGCCAAAGATTCCTCGGGGGGAAGGGCTACACCTTC.

The gene calls are TRBV10-2 and TRBJ2-7; 7 nucleotides match TRBD2. V lost 0 bases, J lost 12 bases, and 11 bases stayed unmatched. The CDR3 covers 14 residues. In germline, CDR1 is WSHSY, CDR2 SAAADI. The CDR3 nucleotides read TGCGCCAGCAGTGAGTCAGGGAGGGAAAAGTCAACGTACTTC. Translated: CASSESGREKSTYF.

The genes are TRBV7-6 and TRBJ2-7; D call uncertain. Trimming left V 1 base short and J 2 bases short, with 9 bases between. The CDR3 is 14 residues long. Per the germline V gene, CDR1 is SGHVS and CDR2 is FNYEAQ. The CDR3 nucleotides are TGTGCCAGCAGCTTAGATCTCAGTACCTACGAGCAGTACTTC. Protein: CASSLDLSTYEQYF.

The chain employs TRBV10-1 and TRBJ2-4, with D hard to call. This CDR3 spans 15 amino acids. Germline V gives CDR1 WNHNN, CDR2 SYGVQD (reference sequence). With 0 bases removed from V and 7 bases from J, the gap between germline ends came to 13 bases. DNA for the CDR3: TGCGCCAGCAGTGAGTCGTTCTATCCCGGGAACATTCAGTACTTC. It yields the protein CASSESFYPGNIQYF.

V and J are TRBV27 and TRBJ1-5; D is ambiguous. Per germline, CDR1 MNHEY and CDR2 SMNVEV (reference sequence). The CDR3 length is 18 residues. Between the trimmed V and J ends, which lost 3 bases and 0 bases, there was a span of 18 bases. CDR3 loop: CASSLYDPGIFSNQPQHF. CDR3 DNA sequence: TGTGCCAGCAGTTTGTATGACCCCGGGATCTTTAGCAATCAGCCCCAGCATTTT.